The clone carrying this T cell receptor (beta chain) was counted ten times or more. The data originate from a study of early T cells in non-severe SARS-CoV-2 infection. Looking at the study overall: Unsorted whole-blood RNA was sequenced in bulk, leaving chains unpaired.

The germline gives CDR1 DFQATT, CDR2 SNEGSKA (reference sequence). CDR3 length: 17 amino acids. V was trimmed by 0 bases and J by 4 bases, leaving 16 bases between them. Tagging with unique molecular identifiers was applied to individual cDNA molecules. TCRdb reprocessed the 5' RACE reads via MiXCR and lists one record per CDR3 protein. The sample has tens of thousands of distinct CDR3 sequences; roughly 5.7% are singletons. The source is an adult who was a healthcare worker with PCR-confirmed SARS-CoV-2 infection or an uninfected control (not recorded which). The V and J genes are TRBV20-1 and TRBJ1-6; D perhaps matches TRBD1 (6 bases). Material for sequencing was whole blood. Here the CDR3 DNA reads TGCAGTGCTAGAGATCGGCGGCGGGACATTTATAATTCACCCCTCCACTTT. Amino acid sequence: CSARDRRRDIYNSPLHF.